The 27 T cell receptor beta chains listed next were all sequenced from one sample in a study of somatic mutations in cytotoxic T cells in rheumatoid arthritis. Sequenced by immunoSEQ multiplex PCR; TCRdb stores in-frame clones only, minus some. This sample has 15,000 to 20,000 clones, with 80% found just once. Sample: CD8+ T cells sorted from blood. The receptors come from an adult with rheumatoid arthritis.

As DNA, the CDR3 is TGTGCCAGCAGTACGTTTTGGACAGAGGAGTACAATGAGCAGTTCTTC. It yields the protein CASSTFWTEEYNEQFF. This sequence joins TRBV27 and TRBJ2-1; D perhaps matches TRBD1 (6 bases). Germline values: CDR1 MNHEY, CDR2 SMNVEV (reference sequence). This CDR3 has 16 residues. Trimming pared 5 bases from V and 4 bases from J, leaving 18 bases between.

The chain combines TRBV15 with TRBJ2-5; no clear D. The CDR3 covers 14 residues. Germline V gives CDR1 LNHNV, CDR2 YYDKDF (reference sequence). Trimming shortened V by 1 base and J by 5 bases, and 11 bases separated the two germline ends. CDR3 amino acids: CATSRGQVTETQYF. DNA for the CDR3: TGTGCCACCAGCAGAGGCCAGGTCACGGAGACCCAGTACTTC.

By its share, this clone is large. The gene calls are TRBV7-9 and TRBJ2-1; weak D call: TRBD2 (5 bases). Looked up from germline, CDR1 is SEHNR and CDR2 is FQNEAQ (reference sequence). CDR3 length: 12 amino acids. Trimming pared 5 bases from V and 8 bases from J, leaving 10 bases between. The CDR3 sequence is CASSPDGDEQFF. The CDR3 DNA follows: TGTGCCAGCAGCCCAGACGGGGATGAGCAGTTCTTC.

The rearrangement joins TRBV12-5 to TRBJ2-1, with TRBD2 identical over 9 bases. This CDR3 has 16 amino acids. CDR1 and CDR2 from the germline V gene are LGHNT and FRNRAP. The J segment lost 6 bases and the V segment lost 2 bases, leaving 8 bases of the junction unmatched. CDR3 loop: CASGLIGTSSGNEQFF. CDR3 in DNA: TGTGCTAGTGGTTTGATAGGGACTAGCAGCGGCAATGAGCAGTTCTTC.

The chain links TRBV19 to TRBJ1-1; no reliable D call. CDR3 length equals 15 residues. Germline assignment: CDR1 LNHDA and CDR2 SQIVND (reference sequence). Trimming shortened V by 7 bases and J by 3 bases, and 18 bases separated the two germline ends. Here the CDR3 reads CASILLTGRHTEAFF. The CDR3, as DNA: TGTGCCAGTATCCTCCTTACTGGACGGCACACTGAAGCTTTCTTT.

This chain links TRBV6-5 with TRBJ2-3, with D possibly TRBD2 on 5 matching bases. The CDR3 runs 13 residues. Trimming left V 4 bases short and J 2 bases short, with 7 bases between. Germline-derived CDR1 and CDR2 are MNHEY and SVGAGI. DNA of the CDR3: TGTGCCAGCAGTTTCGGGGTCACAGATACGCAGTATTTT. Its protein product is CASSFGVTDTQYF.

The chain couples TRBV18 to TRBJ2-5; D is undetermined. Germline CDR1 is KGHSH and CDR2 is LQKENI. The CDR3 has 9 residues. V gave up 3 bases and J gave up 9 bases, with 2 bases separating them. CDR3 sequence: CASSPAQYF. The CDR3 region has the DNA TGTGCCAGCTCACCCGCCCAGTACTTC.

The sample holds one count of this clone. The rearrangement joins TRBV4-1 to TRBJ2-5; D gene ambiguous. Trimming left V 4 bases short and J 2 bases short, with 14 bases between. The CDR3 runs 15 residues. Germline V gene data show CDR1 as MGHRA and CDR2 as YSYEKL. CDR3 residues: CASSLDLRPQETQYF. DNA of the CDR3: TGCGCCAGCAGCCTCGATCTAAGACCTCAAGAGACCCAGTACTTC.

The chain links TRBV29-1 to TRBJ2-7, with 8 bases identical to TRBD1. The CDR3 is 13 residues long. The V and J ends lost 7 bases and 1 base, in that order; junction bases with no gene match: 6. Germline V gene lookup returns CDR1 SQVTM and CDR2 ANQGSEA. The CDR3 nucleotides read TGCAGCGCTGGACGGACAGGGTCCTACGAGCAGTACTTC. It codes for CSAGRTGSYEQYF.

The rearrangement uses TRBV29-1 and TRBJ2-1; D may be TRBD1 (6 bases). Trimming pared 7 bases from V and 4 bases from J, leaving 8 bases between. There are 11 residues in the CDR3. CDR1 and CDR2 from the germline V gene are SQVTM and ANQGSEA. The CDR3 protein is CSGGGYNEQFF. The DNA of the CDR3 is TGCAGCGGAGGGGGATACAATGAGCAGTTCTTC.

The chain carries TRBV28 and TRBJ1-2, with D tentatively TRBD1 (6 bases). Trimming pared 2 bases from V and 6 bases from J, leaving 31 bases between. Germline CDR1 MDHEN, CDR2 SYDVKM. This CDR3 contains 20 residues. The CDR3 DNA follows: TGTGCCAGCAGTTTACCCACTACCCCCCTACATTTCAGGGGCGACGATGGCTACACCTTC. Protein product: CASSLPTTPLHFRGDDGYTF.

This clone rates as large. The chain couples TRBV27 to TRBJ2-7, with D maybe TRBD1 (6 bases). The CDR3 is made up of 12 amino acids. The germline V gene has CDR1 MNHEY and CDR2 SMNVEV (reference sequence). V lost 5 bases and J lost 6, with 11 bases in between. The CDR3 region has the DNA TGTGCCAGCAGTACGACAGGACGCGAGCAGTACTTC. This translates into CASSTTGREQYF.

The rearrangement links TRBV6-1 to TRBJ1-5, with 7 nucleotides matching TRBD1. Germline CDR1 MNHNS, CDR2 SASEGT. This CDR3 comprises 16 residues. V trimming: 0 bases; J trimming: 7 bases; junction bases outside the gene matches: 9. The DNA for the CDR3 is TGTGCCAGCAGTGAAGCGAGGAACAGGGGCGAACAGCCCCAGCATTTT. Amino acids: CASSEARNRGEQPQHF.

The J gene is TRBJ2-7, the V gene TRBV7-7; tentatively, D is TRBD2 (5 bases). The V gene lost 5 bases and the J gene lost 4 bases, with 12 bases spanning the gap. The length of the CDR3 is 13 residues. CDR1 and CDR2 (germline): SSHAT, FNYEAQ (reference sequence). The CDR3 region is CASSPRVGYEQYF. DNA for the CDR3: TGTGCCAGCAGCCCGCGGGTCGGATACGAGCAGTACTTC.

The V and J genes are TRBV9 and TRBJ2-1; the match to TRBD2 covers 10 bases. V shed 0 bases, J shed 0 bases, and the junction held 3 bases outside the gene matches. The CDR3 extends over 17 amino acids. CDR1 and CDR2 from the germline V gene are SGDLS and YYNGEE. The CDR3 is CASSVGTSGSSYNEQFF. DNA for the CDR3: TGTGCCAGCAGCGTAGGGACTAGCGGAAGCTCCTACAATGAGCAGTTCTTC. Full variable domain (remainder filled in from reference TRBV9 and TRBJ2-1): DSGVTQTPKHLITATGQRVTLRCSPRSGDLSVYWYQQSLDQGLQFLIQYYNGEERAKGNILERFSAQQFPDLHSELNLSSLELGDSALYFCASSVGTSGSSYNEQFFGPGTRLTVL.

The CDR3: CASSLVQGYSGNTIYF. CDR3 nucleotide sequence: TGTGCCAGCAGCTTAGTTCAGGGCTACTCTGGAAACACCATATATTTT. The chain employs TRBV11-3 and TRBJ1-3; TRBD1 is a possible D gene (5 bases). CDR1 is SGHNT and CDR2 is YENEEA in the germline V gene. V gave up 1 base and J gave up 0 bases, with 10 bases separating them. This CDR3 is built from 16 residues.

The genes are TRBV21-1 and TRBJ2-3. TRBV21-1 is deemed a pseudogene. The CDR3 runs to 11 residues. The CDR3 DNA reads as TGTGCCAGCAGCAGACCAGATACGCAGTATTTT. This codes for CASSRPDTQYF.

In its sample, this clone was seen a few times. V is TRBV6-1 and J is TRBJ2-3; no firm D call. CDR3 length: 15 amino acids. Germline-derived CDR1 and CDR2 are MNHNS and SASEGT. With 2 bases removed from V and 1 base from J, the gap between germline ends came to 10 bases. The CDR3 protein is CASSEIPEGTDTQYF. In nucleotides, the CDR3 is TGTGCCAGCAGTGAAATACCCGAGGGCACAGATACGCAGTATTTT.

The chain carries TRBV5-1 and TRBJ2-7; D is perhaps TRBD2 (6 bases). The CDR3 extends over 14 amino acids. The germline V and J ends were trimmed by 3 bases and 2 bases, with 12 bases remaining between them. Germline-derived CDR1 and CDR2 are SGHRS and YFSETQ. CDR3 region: CASSSGTEPYEQYF. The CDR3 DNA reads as TGCGCCAGCAGCTCCGGGACTGAGCCCTACGAGCAGTACTTC.

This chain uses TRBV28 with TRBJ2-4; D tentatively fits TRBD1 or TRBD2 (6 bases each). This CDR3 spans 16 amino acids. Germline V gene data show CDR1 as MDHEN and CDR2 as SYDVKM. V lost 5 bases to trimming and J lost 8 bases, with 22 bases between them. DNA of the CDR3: TGTGCCAGCAGTGGGAGGTGGCAGGGGTTGGGGGACATTCAGTACTTC. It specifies CASSGRWQGLGDIQYF.

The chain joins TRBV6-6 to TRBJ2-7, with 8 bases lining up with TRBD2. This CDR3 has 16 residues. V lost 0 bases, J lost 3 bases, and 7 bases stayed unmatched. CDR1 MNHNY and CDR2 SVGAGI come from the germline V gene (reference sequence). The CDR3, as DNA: TGTGCCAGCAGTTACTCGAAACAGCGGGGGAACTACGAGCAGTACTTC. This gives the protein CASSYSKQRGNYEQYF.

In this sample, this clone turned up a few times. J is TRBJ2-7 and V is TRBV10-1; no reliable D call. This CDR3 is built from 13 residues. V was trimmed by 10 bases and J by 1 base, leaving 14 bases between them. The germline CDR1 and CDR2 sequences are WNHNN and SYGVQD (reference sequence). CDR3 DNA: TGCGCCACCGGACGGACCCATTCCTACGAGCAGTACTTC. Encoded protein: CATGRTHSYEQYF.

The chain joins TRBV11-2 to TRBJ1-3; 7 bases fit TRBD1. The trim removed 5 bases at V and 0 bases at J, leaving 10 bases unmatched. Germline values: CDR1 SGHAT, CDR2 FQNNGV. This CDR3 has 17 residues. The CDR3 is CASSPYAKGASGNTIYF. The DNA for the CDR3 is TGTGCCAGCAGCCCCTACGCTAAGGGGGCCTCTGGAAACACCATATATTTT.

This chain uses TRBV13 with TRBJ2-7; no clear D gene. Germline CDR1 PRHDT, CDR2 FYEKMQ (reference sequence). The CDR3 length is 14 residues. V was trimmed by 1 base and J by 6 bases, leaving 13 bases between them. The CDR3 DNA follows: TGTGCCAGCAGCTTAGCTCGCGGTTGGAGCGAGCAGTACTTC. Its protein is CASSLARGWSEQYF.

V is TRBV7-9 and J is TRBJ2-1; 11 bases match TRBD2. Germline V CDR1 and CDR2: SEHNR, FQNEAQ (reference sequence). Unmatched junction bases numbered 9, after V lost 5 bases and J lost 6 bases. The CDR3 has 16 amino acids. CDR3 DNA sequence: TGTGCCAGCAGCCGAAATAGCGGGGGGGCCCTCAATGAGCAGTTCTTC. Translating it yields CASSRNSGGALNEQFF.

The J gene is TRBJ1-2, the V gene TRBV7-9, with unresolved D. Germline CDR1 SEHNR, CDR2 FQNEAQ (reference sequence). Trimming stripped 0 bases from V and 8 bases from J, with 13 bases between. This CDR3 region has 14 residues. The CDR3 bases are TGTGCCAGCAGCTTAGCGACTACACCTCTAGGCTACACCTTC. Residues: CASSLATTPLGYTF.

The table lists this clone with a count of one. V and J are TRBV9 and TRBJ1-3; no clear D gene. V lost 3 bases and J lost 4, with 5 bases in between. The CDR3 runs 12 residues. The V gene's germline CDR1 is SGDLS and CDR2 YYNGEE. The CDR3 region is CASSATGNTIYF. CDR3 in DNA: TGTGCCAGCAGCGCGACAGGAAACACCATATATTTT.